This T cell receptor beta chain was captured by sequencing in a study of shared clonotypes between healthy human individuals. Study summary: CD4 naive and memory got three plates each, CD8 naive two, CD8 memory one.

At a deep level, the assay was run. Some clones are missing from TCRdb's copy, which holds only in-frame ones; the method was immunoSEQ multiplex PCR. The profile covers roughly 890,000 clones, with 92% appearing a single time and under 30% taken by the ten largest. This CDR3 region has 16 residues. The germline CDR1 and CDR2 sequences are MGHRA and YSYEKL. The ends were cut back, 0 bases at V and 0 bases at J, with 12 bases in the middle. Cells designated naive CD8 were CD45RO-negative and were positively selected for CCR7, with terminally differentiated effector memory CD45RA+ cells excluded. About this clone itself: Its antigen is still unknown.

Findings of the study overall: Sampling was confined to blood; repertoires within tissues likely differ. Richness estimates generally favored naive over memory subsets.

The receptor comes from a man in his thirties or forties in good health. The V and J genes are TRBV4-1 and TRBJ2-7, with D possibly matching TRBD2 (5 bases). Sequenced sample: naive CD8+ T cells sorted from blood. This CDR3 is CASSQESGRSSYEQYF. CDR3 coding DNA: TGCGCCAGCAGCCAAGAAAGCGGCAGGAGCTCCTACGAGCAGTACTTC.